A single sample is the source of the 28 T cell receptor beta chains below, sequenced in a study of T cells after yellow fever vaccination. TCRdb used MiXCR to reprocess the 5' RACE reads, holding one entry per CDR3 protein. The profile shows more than 75,000 distinct CDR3 sequences, 8% to 10% of them singletons. The input for sequencing was CD8+ T cells not binding an NS4B(214-222) dextramer, sorted from PBMCs, taken around 16 days after the first yellow fever vaccination. The receptors come from a man between 18 and 35 years old who received the YFV17D yellow fever vaccine.

J is TRBJ2-7 and V is TRBV5-1; 7 bases are shared with TRBD1. CDR1 is SGHRS, CDR2 YFSETQ, per germline. V lost 6 bases and J lost 2; bases outside the gene matches: 8. The CDR3 length is 14 residues. The CDR3 sequence: CASNRQGRTYEQYV. CDR3 bases: TGCGCCAGCAATCGACAGGGAAGAACCTACGAGCAGTACGTC.

This sequence joins TRBV19 and TRBJ2-7; 10 positions match TRBD1. Germline-derived CDR1 and CDR2 are LNHDA and SQIVND (reference sequence). V gave up 5 bases and J gave up 2 bases; unmatched junction bases: 12. This CDR3 is 17 amino acids long. CDR3: CASSLGYRDRGTYEQYF. The CDR3 DNA reads TGTGCCAGTAGTCTTGGGTACCGGGACAGGGGCACCTACGAGCAGTACTTC.

This clonotype was seen only a few times. V and J are TRBV6-5 and TRBJ1-5, with no clear D. Between the trimmed V and J ends, which lost 0 bases and 1 base, there was a span of 7 bases. The CDR3 length is 15 residues. Germline lookup yields CDR1 MNHEY and CDR2 SVGAGI. Here the CDR3 reads CASSYSSGSNQPQHF. In DNA form, the CDR3 reads TGTGCCAGCAGTTACTCGAGCGGGAGCAATCAGCCCCAGCATTTT.

J is TRBJ2-3 and V is TRBV7-3, with TRBD2 matching over 7 bases. Trimming removed 5 bases from V and 6 bases from J; junction bases left unmatched: 11. The CDR3 loop spans 15 amino acids. CDR1 and CDR2 from the germline V gene are SGHTA and FQGTGA. The chain's CDR3 is CASSPLGGKMDTQYF. CDR3 bases: TGTGCCAGCAGCCCCTTGGGGGGGAAAATGGATACGCAGTATTTT.

V usage is TRBV2 and J usage is TRBJ1-6; D is unclear. CDR3 size: 12 residues. The germline CDR1 and CDR2 sequences are SNHLY and FYNNEI. Trimming removed 3 bases at V and 9 bases at J, with 6 bases between. This CDR3 is CASSDEGSPLHF. In nucleotides, the CDR3 is TGTGCCAGCAGTGATGAGGGTTCACCCCTCCACTTT. The complete variable domain, with remaining parts taken from reference TRBV2 and TRBJ1-6, reads EPEVTQTPSHQVTQMGQEVILRCVPISNHLYFYWYRQILGQKVEFLVSFYNNEISEKSEIFDDQFSVERPDGSNFTLKIRSTKLEDSAMYFCASSDEGSPLHFGNGTRLTVT.

Only a few counts were recorded for this clonotype. V usage is TRBV14 and J usage is TRBJ2-7, with no clear D. The germline V gene encodes CDR1 SGHDN and CDR2 FVKESK. This CDR3 contains 13 residues. V was trimmed by 5 bases and J by 0 bases, leaving 8 bases between them. DNA for the CDR3: TGTGCCAGCAGCGGTGGGGTCTCCTACGAGCAGTACTTC. Its protein product is CASSGGVSYEQYF.

In this sample, this clonotype turned up a few times. The chain has TRBV24-1 and TRBJ1-2; possibly TRBD1 for D (6 bases). CDR3 length: 13 amino acids. Looked up from germline, CDR1 is KGHDR and CDR2 is SFDVKD. Trimming removed 4 bases at V and 7 bases at J, with 12 bases between. The CDR3 loop is CATSETGFSGYTF. Written as DNA, the CDR3 is TGTGCCACCAGTGAAACAGGGTTCTCTGGCTACACCTTC.

J is TRBJ2-7 and V is TRBV20-1; 11 nucleotides agree with TRBD2. Trimming removed 4 bases from V and 6 bases from J; junction bases left unmatched: 11. Germline assignment: CDR1 DFQATT and CDR2 SNEGSKA (reference sequence). This CDR3 is built from 15 residues. CDR3 sequence (DNA): TGCAGTGCTAACCCAACTAGCGGGGGAGCCGCCGAGCAGTACTTC. Residues: CSANPTSGGAAEQYF.

V is TRBV10-3 and J is TRBJ1-2; TRBD1 might be the D (6 bases). Germline CDR1 and CDR2: ENHRY and SYGVKD. This CDR3 comprises 14 residues. V gave up 9 bases and J gave up 0 bases, with 14 bases separating them. DNA of the CDR3: TGTGCCATAACCGGGACACGACCTAACTATGGCTACACCTTC. Amino acid sequence: CAITGTRPNYGYTF.

The V gene is TRBV4-1, the J gene TRBJ2-7, with TRBD2 matching 11 bases. The V and J ends lost 1 base and 2 bases, in that order; junction bases with no gene match: 1. The CDR3 totals 15 residues. Germline V gives CDR1 MGHRA, CDR2 YSYEKL. The CDR3 DNA follows: TGCGCCAGCAGCCAAGCGACTAGCGGGGCCTACGAGCAGTACGTC. It encodes CASSQATSGAYEQYV.

This clonotype was found a few times. This rearrangement joins TRBV2 to TRBJ2-1; 11 nucleotides align to TRBD2. CDR3 size: 15 residues. Unmatched junction bases numbered 6, after V lost 6 bases and J lost 5 bases. From germline, CDR1 is SNHLY and CDR2 FYNNEI. CDR3 residues: CASRGLAGGNNEQFF. The CDR3 nucleotides are TGTGCCAGCAGGGGGCTAGCGGGGGGAAACAATGAGCAGTTCTTC.

This chain links TRBV7-9 with TRBJ2-5; D ambiguous. This CDR3 has 15 amino acids. The germline CDR1 and CDR2 sequences are SEHNR and FQNEAQ (reference sequence). Trimming shortened V by 1 base and J by 0 bases, and 9 bases separated the two germline ends. DNA of the CDR3: TGTGCCAGCAGCTTAGGGGGTGCTAACCAAGAGACCCAGTACTTC. The encoded protein is CASSLGGANQETQYF.

This clonotype was seen many times. The rearrangement uses TRBV12-3 or TRBV12-4 and TRBJ2-7; TRBD2 matches at 11 bases. With 2 bases clipped from V and 2 bases from J, the junction kept 8 bases outside the gene matches. The CDR3 is 17 residues long. CDR3 in amino acids: CASSLTGLAAVTYEQYF. In nucleotides, the CDR3 is TGTGCCAGCAGTTTAACGGGACTAGCGGCCGTCACCTACGAGCAGTACTTC.

This chain connects TRBV4-2 to TRBJ1-1; D is unclear. Germline loops: CDR1 LGHNA, CDR2 YNFKEQ. Trimming removed 3 bases from V and 6 bases from J, with 8 bases in between. This CDR3 contains 12 residues. The CDR3 DNA follows: TGTGCCAGCAGCCAGGGAAGTTCTGAAGCTTTCTTT. Encoded protein: CASSQGSSEAFF.

This clonotype was picked up a small number of times. The rearrangement uses TRBV7-8 and TRBJ1-3; D uncertain. The CDR3 is 15 residues long. The V end lost 5 bases, the J end lost 0 bases, and 11 bases lay between the germline ends. Germline assignment: CDR1 SGHVS and CDR2 FQNEAQ. As DNA, the CDR3 is TGTGCCAGCAGCGCCTTTGGAGGCTCTGGAAACACCATATATTTT. Translated: CASSAFGGSGNTIYF.

This clonotype was seen at least ten times. The chain links TRBV12-3 or TRBV12-4 to TRBJ2-3, with 10 positions matching TRBD2. Unmatched junction bases numbered 9, after V lost 5 bases and J lost 10 bases. There are 14 residues in the CDR3. CDR3 sequence reads: CASSQERGGLPQYF. CDR3 DNA: TGTGCCAGCAGTCAGGAGCGGGGGGGCCTTCCGCAGTATTTT.

A few counts support this clonotype. This sequence joins TRBV7-8 and TRBJ2-7, with unresolved D. This CDR3 has 13 residues. Trimming took off 5 bases at V and 7 bases at J, with 15 bases between the two ends. Germline-derived CDR1 and CDR2 are SGHVS and FQNEAQ. CDR3 loop: CASSQTSRREQYV. The DNA of the CDR3 is TGTGCCAGCAGCCAGACCTCGAGAAGGGAGCAGTACGTC.

This clonotype has just a few counts. The chain couples TRBV6-5 to TRBJ2-1; D is perhaps TRBD1 (6 bases). V was cut by 2 bases and J by 12 bases, with 20 bases left in between. The CDR3 spans 15 residues. Germline V lookup: CDR1 MNHEY, CDR2 SVGAGI. The CDR3 loop is CASSYRSTGIVSQFF. The CDR3 nucleotides are TGTGCCAGCAGTTACCGATCGACAGGTATCGTTTCGCAGTTCTTC.

This clonotype has only a few counts. The V call is TRBV7-9, the J call TRBJ1-5; D not resolved. CDR1 and CDR2 from the germline V gene are SEHNR and FQNEAQ (reference sequence). CDR3 length: 13 residues. Trimming took off 5 bases at V and 4 bases at J, with 9 bases between the two ends. CDR3 sequence reads: CASSSTDNQPQHF. As DNA, the CDR3 is TGTGCCAGCAGCAGCACAGATAATCAGCCCCAGCATTTT. The whole variable domain, filled in from reference TRBV7-9 and TRBJ1-5, reads DTGVSQNPRHKITKRGQNVTFRCDPISEHNRLYWYRQTLGQGPEFLTYFQNEAQLEKSRLLSDRFSAERPKGSFSTLEIQRTEQGDSAMYLCASSSTDNQPQHFGDGTRLSIL.

The V and J genes are TRBV5-5 and TRBJ2-3, with D maybe TRBD2 (5 bases). This CDR3 comprises 14 residues. V gave up 2 bases and J gave up 2 bases, with 9 bases separating them. The germline gives CDR1 SGHKS, CDR2 YYEKEE (reference sequence). The CDR3 sequence is CASSFERTTDTQYF. CDR3 DNA sequence: TGTGCCAGCAGCTTCGAGCGGACCACAGATACGCAGTATTTT.

Regarding this clonotype: This likely comes from a read error, as the CDR3 has no conserved phenylalanine or tryptophan at its end. The gene calls are TRBV29-1 and TRBJ2-7; maybe TRBD1 (5 bases). Deletions cut 4 bases from V and 0 bases from J, with 16 bases between. Germline V gene data show CDR1 as SQVTM and CDR2 as ANQGSEA. The CDR3 runs 15 residues. CDR3 protein: CSVVPTGLHSYEQYL. The CDR3 nucleotides read TGCAGCGTTGTCCCAACAGGTCTCCACTCCTACGAGCAGTACCTC.

This clonotype showed up just a few times. The genes are TRBV28 and TRBJ2-5; D gene ambiguous. Germline V gives CDR1 MDHEN, CDR2 SYDVKM. V was shortened by 5 bases and J by 5 bases, with 12 bases between the two germline ends. The CDR3 loop spans 13 amino acids. The CDR3 here is CASSTGLGETQYF. Here the CDR3 DNA reads TGTGCCAGCAGTACCGGCTTGGGGGAGACCCAGTACTTC.

This chain links TRBV15 with TRBJ2-3; no firm D call. Deletions cut 5 bases from V and 2 bases from J, with 8 bases between. The CDR3 sequence is 13 residues long. Per germline, CDR1 LNHNV and CDR2 YYDKDF (reference sequence). CDR3: CATSSRLTDTQYF. As DNA, the CDR3 is TGTGCCACCAGCTCCAGACTCACAGATACGCAGTATTTT.

This chain joins TRBV6-2 or TRBV6-3 and TRBJ2-7; D tentatively fits TRBD1 or TRBD2 (5 bases each). Trimming took off 2 bases at V and 6 bases at J, with 5 bases between the two ends. The CDR3 consists of 11 residues. CDR1 and CDR2 (germline): MNHEY, SVGEGT. The CDR3 DNA follows: TGTGCCAGCAGTTACGGGGGCGAGCAGTACTTC. Translated: CASSYGGEQYF.

The chain carries TRBV7-6 and TRBJ2-1; 10 bases line up with TRBD2. CDR3 length equals 16 residues. The ends lost 1 base at V and 7 bases at J; junction bases unmatched: 7. CDR1 and CDR2 from the germline V gene are SGHVS and FNYEAQ. CDR3 DNA sequence: TGTGCCAGCAGCTTAGAAGGCCTAGCGGGGGAGAATGAGCAGTTCTTC. Its translation is CASSLEGLAGENEQFF.

The chain carries TRBV6-1 and TRBJ1-2, with 7 positions matching TRBD1. The CDR3 contains 15 residues. The J segment lost 2 bases and the V segment lost 6 bases, leaving 9 bases of the junction unmatched. CDR1 and CDR2 from the germline V gene are MNHNS and SASEGT. CDR3 sequence (DNA): TGTGCCAGCAGGAATCCAGGGGGTGAAAACTATGGCTACACCTTC. Encoded protein: CASRNPGGENYGYTF.

The CDR3 DNA is TGTGCCAGCAGCCCGACGGGACAGGGCTACGAGCAGTACTTC. This gives the protein CASSPTGQGYEQYF. The V and J genes are TRBV14 and TRBJ2-7; 9 bases map to TRBD1. After removal of 4 bases from V and 3 bases from J, the junction contained 4 bases not matched to a gene. The CDR3 spans 14 residues. CDR1 and CDR2 from the germline V gene are SGHDN and FVKESK. The full variable domain, completed using reference TRBV14 and TRBJ2-7, is EAGVTQFPSHSVIEKGQTVTLRCDPISGHDNLYWYRRVMGKEIKFLLHFVKESKQDESGMPNNRFLAERTGGTYSTLKVQPAELEDSGVYFCASSPTGQGYEQYFGPGTRLTVT.

In its sample, this clonotype was seen many times. V usage is TRBV12-3 or TRBV12-4 and J usage is TRBJ2-3; 15 bases are a match to TRBD2. The length of the CDR3 is 19 residues. With 6 bases clipped from V and 1 base from J, the junction kept 11 bases outside the gene matches. The CDR3, as DNA: TGTGCCAGCAGGGCCGGACTAGCGGGGGGGGGCGAGCGCACAGATACGCAGTATTTT. It translates to CASRAGLAGGGERTDTQYF.